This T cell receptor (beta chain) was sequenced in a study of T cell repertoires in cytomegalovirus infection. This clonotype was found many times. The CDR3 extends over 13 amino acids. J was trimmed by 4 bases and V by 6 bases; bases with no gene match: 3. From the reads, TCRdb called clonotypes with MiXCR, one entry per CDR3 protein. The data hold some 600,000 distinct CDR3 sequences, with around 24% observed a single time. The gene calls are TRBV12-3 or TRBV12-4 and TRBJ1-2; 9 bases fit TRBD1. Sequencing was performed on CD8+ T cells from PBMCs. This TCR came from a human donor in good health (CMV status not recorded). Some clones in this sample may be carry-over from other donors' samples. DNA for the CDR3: TGTGCCAGCAGCCGGGGACAGGGCTATGGCTACACCTTC. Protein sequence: CASSRGQGYGYTF.